One and the same sample provided the 20 T cell receptor beta chains below, sequenced in a study of response to subunit inactivated influenza vaccine. TCRdb re-called the RT-PCR reads through MiXCR, storing one row per CDR3 protein. The sample shows more than 400,000 distinct CDR3 sequences, about 7.2% of them seen only once. This material consisted of PBMCs from blood, taken about 23 months after vaccination. These receptor sequences come from a man aged 50 to 75 who received an inactivated influenza vaccine.

This clonotype was seen repeatedly, ten times or more. J is TRBJ1-1 and V is TRBV6-1; TRBD1 is a possible D gene (5 bases). CDR1 is MNHNS, CDR2 SASEGT, per germline. The CDR3 runs 15 residues. Trimming removed 6 bases from V and 4 bases from J, with 18 bases in between. The CDR3 DNA follows: TGTGCCAGCAGGACCCCGAAGGGGACCGGCACTGAAGCTTTCTTT. Residues: CASRTPKGTGTEAFF.

In this sample, this clonotype turned up many times. This chain uses TRBV29-1 with TRBJ2-5, with D possibly matching TRBD2 (5 bases). Looked up from germline, CDR1 is SQVTM and CDR2 is ANQGSEA. This CDR3 spans 16 amino acids. The CDR3 DNA reads as TGCAGAGTGCTGGTCGGAGGATCGGGGTTTAAAGAGACCCAGTACTTC. This sequence encodes CRVLVGGSGFKETQYF. Filled out from reference TRBV29-1 and TRBJ2-5, the complete variable domain reads SAVISQKPSRDICQRGTSLTIQCQVDSQVTMMFWYRQQPGQSLTLIATANQGSEATYESGFVIDKFPISRPNLTFSTLTVSNMSPEDSSIYLCRVLVGGSGFKETQYFGPGTRLLVL.

The chain joins TRBV9 to TRBJ2-7; a possible D gene is TRBD2 (5 bases). The V end was cut by 5 bases, the J end by 2 bases, with 17 bases between. Germline values: CDR1 SGDLS, CDR2 YYNGEE. CDR3 size: 15 residues. The CDR3 nucleotides are TGTGCCAGCAGTGCCGACGGGAATCTGGCCTACGAGCAGTACTTC. This sequence encodes CASSADGNLAYEQYF. Drawing the rest from reference TRBV9 and TRBJ2-7, the complete variable domain is DSGVTQTPKHLITATGQRVTLRCSPRSGDLSVYWYQQSLDQGLQFLIQYYNGEERAKGNILERFSAQQFPDLHSELNLSSLELGDSALYFCASSADGNLAYEQYFGPGTRLTVT.

This clonotype came up many times. V usage is TRBV29-1 and J usage is TRBJ2-2; D remains ambiguous. The CDR3 has 15 amino acids. CDR1 is SQVTM and CDR2 is ANQGSEA in the germline V gene. With 7 bases removed from V and 1 base from J, the gap between germline ends came to 16 bases. In DNA form, the CDR3 reads TGCAGCGCTGCCCTACATTTAGGGAACACCGGGGAGCTGTTTTTT. Its translation: CSAALHLGNTGELFF.

This clonotype turned up a few times. The V and J genes are TRBV7-9 and TRBJ2-5, with 7 nucleotides matching TRBD2. The CDR3 loop spans 15 amino acids. Unmatched junction bases numbered 7, after V lost 1 base and J lost 5 bases. Germline V gene lookup returns CDR1 SEHNR and CDR2 FQNEAQ (reference sequence). The CDR3 DNA reads as TGTGCCAGCAGCTTAGAAGGCGGGAGTTGGGAGACCCAGTACTTC. The encoded protein is CASSLEGGSWETQYF. Looking up the rest from reference TRBV7-9 and TRBJ2-5 gives the full variable domain: DTGVSQNPRHKITKRGQNVTFRCDPISEHNRLYWYRQTLGQGPEFLTYFQNEAQLEKSRLLSDRFSAERPKGSFSTLEIQRTEQGDSAMYLCASSLEGGSWETQYFGPGTRLLVL.

This clonotype was seen at least ten times. The chain couples TRBV11-3 to TRBJ2-1; 10 nucleotides align to TRBD2. CDR3 length: 15 residues. Germline lookup yields CDR1 SGHNT and CDR2 YENEEA. Trimming cost V 4 bases and J 7 bases; bases outside gene matches: 7. CDR3 coding DNA: TGTGCCAGCAGCTCGGGACTAGCGAAACTGAATGAGCAGTTCTTC. This sequence encodes CASSSGLAKLNEQFF.

This clonotype was detected a few times. The chain recombines TRBV12-3 or TRBV12-4 with TRBJ2-4; 8 positions agree with TRBD2. This CDR3 contains 15 residues. Trimming cost V 5 bases and J 0 bases; bases outside gene matches: 3. CDR3 sequence reads: CASSSSGIAKNIQYF. The CDR3 region has the DNA TGTGCCAGCAGTAGTAGCGGGATAGCCAAAAACATTCAGTACTTC.

The chain links TRBV9 to TRBJ2-4, with 7 bases matching TRBD1. CDR1 is SGDLS and CDR2 is YYNGEE in the germline V gene. Losses at the gene ends were 3 bases for V and 7 bases for J; bases not matched to a gene: 10. This CDR3 contains 15 residues. CDR3 sequence reads: CASSARQGEENIQYF. CDR3 DNA: TGTGCCAGCAGCGCCCGACAGGGTGAAGAGAACATTCAGTACTTC.

This clonotype has more than one count but fewer than ten. This chain connects TRBV5-4 to TRBJ1-6, with a tentative D call TRBD1 (6 bases). This CDR3 has 16 residues. V was clipped by 5 bases and J by 7 bases, with 19 bases between them. Germline CDR1 is SGHNT and CDR2 is YYREEE (reference sequence). CDR3 nucleotides: TGTGCCAGCAGTCGAATACAGGGAAGTGGCAATTCACCCCTCCACTTT. Its protein is CASSRIQGSGNSPLHF.

The chain combines TRBV7-9 with TRBJ2-5, with TRBD1 as a possible D gene (6 bases). V lost 5 bases to trimming and J lost 4 bases, with 17 bases between them. This CDR3 comprises 15 residues. The V gene's germline CDR1 is SEHNR and CDR2 FQNEAQ (reference sequence). CDR3 sequence reads: CASSPTQGATETQYF. The CDR3 DNA sequence: TGTGCCAGCAGCCCCACACAGGGTGCTACAGAGACCCAGTACTTC.

The sample holds a few counts of this clonotype. This chain uses TRBV9 with TRBJ1-6, with 10 nucleotides matching TRBD1. Germline-derived CDR1 and CDR2 are SGDLS and YYNGEE. The CDR3 totals 15 residues. Unmatched junction bases numbered 8, after V lost 4 bases and J lost 10 bases. CDR3 residues: CASSLSGTGESPLHF. CDR3 bases: TGTGCCAGCAGCCTCTCCGGGACAGGGGAATCACCCCTCCACTTT.

This clonotype was found many times. The V and J genes are TRBV12-3 or TRBV12-4 and TRBJ2-7; possible D gene TRBD2, 5 bases. Trimming cost V 6 bases and J 0 bases, with 18 bases left between them. CDR3 length: 16 amino acids. CDR3 amino acids: CASSQAGLLLSYEQYF. CDR3 in DNA: TGTGCCAGCAGCCAGGCGGGCCTACTGCTCTCCTACGAGCAGTACTTC.

V usage is TRBV6-2 or TRBV6-3 and J usage is TRBJ2-1, with 9 bases aligning to TRBD2. The CDR3 is 15 amino acids. V gave up 6 bases and J gave up 4 bases; unmatched junction bases: 7. Germline assignment: CDR1 MNHEY and CDR2 SVGEGT. CDR3 in amino acids: CASRDLAGLYNEQFF. In nucleotides, the CDR3 is TGTGCCAGCAGGGACCTAGCGGGACTTTACAATGAGCAGTTCTTC.

This clonotype has only a few counts. J is TRBJ2-5 and V is TRBV6-5; TRBD2 aligns across 7 bases. Germline assignment: CDR1 MNHEY and CDR2 SVGAGI. The V and J ends lost 4 bases and 0 bases, in that order; junction bases with no gene match: 2. This CDR3 has 14 amino acids. Written as DNA, the CDR3 is TGTGCCAGCAGTTCAGCGGGGTACCAAGAGACCCAGTACTTC. This gives the protein CASSSAGYQETQYF.

The chain links TRBV28 to TRBJ1-2; D uncertain. V lost 3 bases, J lost 3 bases, and 14 bases lay in between. This CDR3 comprises 15 residues. Germline V gives CDR1 MDHEN, CDR2 SYDVKM. The CDR3 region is CASSFRGLGYYGYTF. DNA of the CDR3: TGTGCCAGCAGTTTCCGGGGTTTAGGGTACTATGGCTACACCTTC.

This clonotype has a count of ten or more. This sequence joins TRBV20-1 and TRBJ1-1; maybe TRBD1 (5 bases). Germline V lookup: CDR1 DFQATT, CDR2 SNEGSKA (reference sequence). The CDR3 consists of 13 residues. The ends were cut back, 5 bases at V and 3 bases at J, with 13 bases in the middle. The CDR3 nucleotides are TGCAGTGCTGGTCGGGGGAGGGACACTGAAGCTTTCTTT. The encoded protein is CSAGRGRDTEAFF.

This clonotype was observed a few times. For the CDR3, the DNA is TGTGCCAGCAGCTTGGAGTGGCGGGAGGGCCAAGAGACCCAGTACTTC. Its protein product is CASSLEWREGQETQYF. The V call is TRBV5-6, the J call TRBJ2-5; 9 bases fit TRBD2. The CDR3 runs to 16 residues. Germline lookup yields CDR1 SGHDT and CDR2 YYEEEE. V trimming: 0 bases; J trimming: 1 base; junction bases outside the gene matches: 4.

This clonotype was seen many times. This chain links TRBV7-2 with TRBJ2-1, with unresolved D. The germline V gene encodes CDR1 SGHTA and CDR2 FQGNSA. Trimming stripped 4 bases from V and 2 bases from J, with 12 bases between. This CDR3 contains 15 residues. This CDR3 is CASSSERLPYNEQFF. The DNA for the CDR3 is TGTGCCAGCAGCTCAGAGCGTTTACCCTACAATGAGCAGTTCTTC.

This clonotype appeared many times. V is TRBV20-1 and J is TRBJ2-5; 11 positions agree with TRBD2. V trimming: 3 bases; J trimming: 2 bases; junction bases outside the gene matches: 8. The CDR3 consists of 16 residues. Germline CDR1 and CDR2: DFQATT and SNEGSKA (reference sequence). CDR3 residues: CSASNLAGGRQETQYF. CDR3 sequence (DNA): TGCAGTGCTAGCAATTTAGCGGGGGGGAGGCAAGAGACCCAGTACTTC.

This clonotype has at least ten counts. CDR3 residues: CASSSDRAEDTQYF. DNA for the CDR3: TGCGCCAGCAGCTCTGACAGGGCGGAAGATACGCAGTATTTT. The rearrangement uses TRBV5-1 and TRBJ2-3; the match to TRBD1 covers 7 bases. The germline CDR1 and CDR2 sequences are SGHRS and YFSETQ. The CDR3 length is 14 residues. The junction had 6 bases not matched to a gene; V was cut back by 3 bases and J by 5 bases.